Below are 20 T cell receptor beta chains sequenced from a single sample in a study of OX40 agonist ivuxolimab in advanced cancers. The receptor library was made with the immunoSEQ multiplex PCR assay. What TCRdb holds here is the immuneACCESS table cut down to in-frame rearrangements. Part of the clones is not present; checked against another copy, under half of the missing clones reflect an unresolved V gene, and the others are unexplained. The sample includes more than 45,000 clones, with over 80% observed a single time. Clones ranked in the top ten supply 0.95% to 1.5% of the sample. This specimen was CD4+ or CD8+ T cells sorted from blood, taken in a trial of the OX40 agonist ivuxolimab. All receptors derive from an adult with an advanced solid tumor such as melanoma, head and neck, liver or kidney cancer.

The rearrangement uses TRBV5-1 and TRBJ2-5; maybe TRBD1 (8 bases). The DNA end is a closer match to TRBJ2-7, so the J assignment may be wrong. In germline, CDR1 is SGHRS, CDR2 YFSETQ. This CDR3 has 15 amino acids. The CDR3 loop is CASSPRAGQDYEQYF. As DNA, the CDR3 is TGCGCCAGCAGTCCTCGAGCGGGACAGGACTACGAGCAGTACTTC.

V is TRBV5-1 and J is TRBJ2-1; TRBD1 matches at 7 bases. CDR1 SGHRS and CDR2 YFSETQ come from the germline V gene. This CDR3 region has 14 residues. V gave up 1 base and J gave up 7 bases; unmatched junction bases: 5. CDR3 DNA sequence: TGCGCCAGCAGCTTGATCCCAGGGGGTAATGAGCAGTTCTTC. Its protein is CASSLIPGGNEQFF. Full variable domain (rest looked up from reference TRBV5-1 and TRBJ2-1): KAGVTQTPRYLIKTRGQQVTLSCSPISGHRSVSWYQQTPGQGLQFLFEYFSETQRNKGNFPGRFSGRQFSNSRSEMNVSTLELGDSALYLCASSLIPGGNEQFFGPGTRLTVL.

The J gene is TRBJ1-1, the V gene TRBV30, with a weak D call TRBD1 (5 bases). The CDR3 sequence is 11 residues long. The germline gives CDR1 GTSNPN, CDR2 SVGIG (reference sequence). V was shortened by 2 bases and J by 11 bases, with 12 bases between the two germline ends. The CDR3 sequence: CAWSLIRGAFF. CDR3 coding DNA: TGTGCCTGGAGTCTTATCCGGGGGGCTTTCTTT.

This chain connects TRBV29-1 to TRBJ2-1, with D possibly TRBD1 on 6 matching bases. The V end lost 6 bases, the J end lost 0 bases, and 15 bases lay between the germline ends. The CDR3 is 15 residues long. Looked up from germline, CDR1 is SQVTM and CDR2 is ANQGSEA. CDR3 loop: CSVTGQSSSYNEQFF. CDR3 DNA: TGCAGCGTCACTGGACAGTCGAGCTCCTACAATGAGCAGTTCTTC.

The rearrangement joins TRBV30 to TRBJ2-2, with 7 bases that match TRBD2. CDR3 size: 15 residues. V was clipped by 2 bases and J by 7 bases; unmatched bases: 10. Germline CDR1 reads GTSNPN; CDR2 reads SVGIG (reference sequence). The CDR3 sequence is CAWSTLTGGIGELFF. CDR3 bases: TGTGCCTGGAGTACACTAACGGGGGGTATCGGGGAGCTGTTTTTT.

The chain recombines TRBV19 with TRBJ2-5; D is perhaps TRBD1 or TRBD2 (6 bases each). CDR1 is LNHDA, CDR2 SQIVND, per germline (reference sequence). The germline V and J ends were trimmed by 1 base and 5 bases, with 14 bases remaining between them. The CDR3 is 15 residues long. The CDR3, as DNA: TGTGCCAGTAGTATAGGGGGGGCCGAGCGGGAGACCCAGTACTTC. This sequence encodes CASSIGGAERETQYF.

The chain is built from TRBV4-3 and TRBJ2-1, with D possibly being TRBD1 (6 bases). The CDR3 is made up of 14 amino acids. Germline CDR1 LGHNA, CDR2 YSLEER. Trimming stripped 1 base from V and 4 bases from J, with 8 bases between. The chain's CDR3 is CASSQGTVYNEQFF. Here the CDR3 DNA reads TGCGCCAGCAGCCAAGGGACAGTATACAATGAGCAGTTCTTC.

This clone came up once. V is TRBV7-2 and J is TRBJ2-3; 10 bases are a match to TRBD2. The length of the CDR3 is 14 residues. Germline loops: CDR1 SGHTA, CDR2 FQGNSA. Losses at the gene ends were 4 bases for V and 6 bases for J; bases not matched to a gene: 4. The CDR3: CASSSGLAPDTQYF. CDR3 DNA: TGTGCCAGCAGCTCGGGACTAGCGCCTGATACGCAGTATTTT. The full variable domain, rest sourced from reference TRBV7-2 and TRBJ2-3, is GAGVSQSPSNKVTEKGKDVELRCDPISGHTALYWYRQSLGQGLEFLIYFQGNSAPDKSGLPSDRFSAERTGGSVSTLTIQRTQQEDSAVYLCASSSGLAPDTQYFGPGTRLTVL.

The gene calls are TRBV29-1 and TRBJ2-5, with TRBD2 as a possible D gene (5 bases). The CDR3 is 11 amino acids. Germline CDR1 SQVTM, CDR2 ANQGSEA. V lost 4 bases to trimming and J lost 5 bases, with 8 bases between them. Here the CDR3 DNA reads TGCAGCGTTGGGCCGGGGGAGACCCAGTACTTC. This codes for CSVGPGETQYF.

This chain links TRBV6-6 with TRBJ1-5; 7 bases agree with TRBD1. V lost 6 bases and J lost 5; bases outside the gene matches: 4. CDR3 length: 13 residues. Germline-derived CDR1 and CDR2 are MNHNY and SVGAGI (reference sequence). The CDR3 nucleotides are TGTGCCAGCAGACAGGGGTCGCATCAGCCCCAGCATTTT. It is translated as CASRQGSHQPQHF.

The chain carries TRBV27 and TRBJ2-3; the D gene could be TRBD1 or TRBD2 (7 bases each). The CDR3 loop spans 21 amino acids. CDR1 and CDR2 (germline): MNHEY, SMNVEV (reference sequence). V lost 0 bases, J lost 0 bases, and 25 bases lay in between. The CDR3 loop reads CASSLSGGFRGSGASTDTQYF. The CDR3 nucleotides read TGTGCCAGCAGTTTATCGGGGGGATTCAGGGGGAGCGGGGCGAGCACAGATACGCAGTATTTT.

This chain uses TRBV19 with TRBJ1-1, with a tentative D call TRBD1 (6 bases). V lost 7 bases to trimming and J lost 4 bases, with 19 bases between them. Germline V gene sequence: CDR1 LNHDA, CDR2 SQIVND (reference sequence). The CDR3 runs 15 residues. The CDR3 loop is CASIPPGQLGTEAFF. The CDR3 bases are TGTGCCAGTATCCCGCCCGGACAGTTGGGCACTGAAGCTTTCTTT. Full variable domain (missing parts from reference TRBV19 and TRBJ1-1): DGGITQSPKYLFRKEGQNVTLSCEQNLNHDAMYWYRQDPGQGLRLIYYSQIVNDFQKGDIAEGYSVSREKKESFPLTVTSAQKNPTAFYLCASIPPGQLGTEAFFGQGTRLTVV.

The rearrangement joins TRBV19 to TRBJ1-1, with 7 bases fitting TRBD1. CDR3 size: 12 residues. The V gene's germline CDR1 is LNHDA and CDR2 SQIVND (reference sequence). Unmatched junction bases numbered 0, after V lost 8 bases and J lost 0 bases. The CDR3 DNA reads TGTGCCAGTGGACAGGTGAACACTGAAGCTTTCTTT. Amino acid sequence: CASGQVNTEAFF.

This clone was recorded once. This rearrangement joins TRBV19 to TRBJ1-6; D is perhaps TRBD1 (5 bases). The CDR3 is 15 residues long. V lost 4 bases and J 2 bases, leaving 9 bases between the germline ends. Per the germline V gene, CDR1 is LNHDA and CDR2 is SQIVND (reference sequence). DNA of the CDR3: TGTGCCAGTAGTAACCGGGACGCCTATAATTCACCCCTCCACTTT. It is translated as CASSNRDAYNSPLHF.

The V and J genes are TRBV5-6 and TRBJ2-5; TRBD2 matches 10 bases. Germline trimming cut 4 bases from V and 5 bases from J; bases unmatched to any gene: 11. The CDR3 consists of 16 residues. Germline CDR1 reads SGHDT; CDR2 reads YYEEEE. The CDR3 DNA reads TGTGCCAGCAGCCCCAGCGGGGGGGCTCTCGCGGAGACCCAGTACTTC. Translated: CASSPSGGALAETQYF.

This clone is judged medium-sized. The chain uses TRBV23-1 and TRBJ2-7; D unclear. TRBV23-1 belongs to the ORF category, with a function that is uncertain. V lost 6 bases and J lost 6, with 6 bases in between. The CDR3 is 10 residues long. The CDR3 sequence: CASSRLEQYF. Here the CDR3 DNA reads TGCGCCAGCAGCAGGCTCGAGCAGTACTTC.

The rearrangement links TRBV4-3 to TRBJ1-5; perhaps TRBD1 as D (6 bases). The length of the CDR3 is 14 residues. The germline V gene has CDR1 LGHNA and CDR2 YSLEER. The ends were cut back, 3 bases at V and 3 bases at J, with 9 bases in the middle. The CDR3 DNA follows: TGCGCCAGCAGCCAGGACAGATTCAATCAGCCCCAGCATTTT. Its translation is CASSQDRFNQPQHF.

This rearrangement joins TRBV2 to TRBJ2-7, with TRBD1 matching 7 bases. The germline V gene has CDR1 SNHLY and CDR2 FYNNEI. Trimming cost V 6 bases and J 1 base; bases outside gene matches: 3. The CDR3 contains 13 residues. CDR3 bases: TGTGCCAGCAGACAGGGGATGTCCTACGAGCAGTACTTC. It yields the protein CASRQGMSYEQYF.

The rearrangement uses TRBV6-1 and TRBJ2-5, with no clear D. Germline CDR1 is MNHNS and CDR2 is SASEGT. The CDR3 totals 10 residues. V dropped 3 bases and J dropped 5 bases, with 1 base sitting between them. Here the CDR3 reads CASSEETQYF. CDR3 nucleotide sequence: TGTGCCAGCAGTGAGGAGACCCAGTACTTC.

This clone was counted once. The genes are TRBV19 and TRBJ1-5; TRBD1 aligns across 7 bases. In germline, CDR1 is LNHDA, CDR2 SQIVND (reference sequence). This CDR3 spans 15 amino acids. V was pared by 3 bases and J by 4 bases, with 6 bases of the junction left unmatched. This CDR3 is CASSIQTTGNQPQHF. Written as DNA, the CDR3 is TGTGCCAGTAGTATCCAAACGACAGGGAATCAGCCCCAGCATTTT.